A selection of T cell receptor beta chains follows, all from one sample in a study of beta chain features in type 1 diabetes. Sequencing used immunoSEQ multiplex PCR; TCRdb keeps in-frame clones, though not all of them. This table has 500,000 to 700,000 clones, about 16% appearing once. The sequenced sample consisted of naive CD4+ T cells from blood. The source is a man aged 18 to 29 in good health. Both conserved end residues are part of each CDR3.

TRBJ1-1,TRBV30,CAWSVRREAFF
TRBJ1-2,TRBV7-2,CASSLYAYYGYTF
TRBJ2-7,TRBV6-5,CASLGNRGTYEQYF
TRBJ1-2,TRBV5-1,CASSLNTGLGGYTF
TRBJ2-6,TRBV10-3,CAMASAGRNSGANVLTF
TRBJ1-2,TRBV7-2,CASSQSDRGRGYTF
TRBJ2-1,TRBV7-3,CASSEGLRNEQFF
TRBJ2-1,TRBV29-1,CSVGREVQFF
TRBJ2-3,TRBV6-1,CASSEGTSRNTQYF
TRBJ1-3,TRBV9,CASSVEPGTQVGNTIYF
TRBJ1-2,TRBV10-3,CATTGQGYGYTF
TRBJ2-7,TRBV10-3,CAISVDSYEQYF
TRBJ2-5,TRBV7-9,CASSLAGGETQYF
TRBJ2-5,TRBV27,CASSLSGGTQYF
TRBJ2-5,TRBV18,CASSSPGGTKETQYF
TRBJ1-5,TRBV19,CASSTKTGLLVNQPQHF
TRBJ2-2,TRBV7-3,CASSPGWGRPGTGELFF
TRBJ2-2,TRBV4-2,CASSQRTGKGTGELFF
TRBJ2-3,TRBV5-4,CASSLVSGELSTDTQYF
TRBJ2-1,TRBV2,CASQRGRSSYNEQFF
TRBJ1-5,TRBV9,CASSVGRETQHQPQHF
TRBJ2-7,TRBV2,CASSLSGLYEQYF
TRBJ2-7,TRBV9,CASSVGLVYEQYF
TRBJ2-5,TRBV7-9,CASSSTVTQYF
TRBJ1-3,TRBV29-1,CSVEASGRENTIYF
TRBJ1-2,TRBV6-1,CASSEGSGTVKDYTF
TRBJ1-1,TRBV15,CATSRDRGVNTEAFF
TRBJ2-3,TRBV9,CASSATTSGSTQYF
TRBJ2-7,TRBV10-3,CAIGPRTGSYEQYF
TRBJ2-5,TRBV4-2,CASSQGGRRFRETQYF
TRBJ1-1,TRBV6-5,CASSYRTGNTEAFF
TRBJ2-4,TRBV27,CASSSPGQIAKNIQYF
TRBJ2-7,TRBV18,CASSPRDSSVNEQYF